This TCR beta chain was recovered during a study of beta chain features in type 1 diabetes. Study observations and caveats: Shorter TCRB CDR3s, moderately but significantly so, marked every one of the four CD4+ subsets in Type 1 diabetes patients. In type 1 diabetes patients, VDJ junctions had fewer insertions; deletions at these junctions were more frequent.

This clone turned up a few times. Its specificity is unknown. TCRB transcripts that were expressed got sequenced, as all of the isolated RNA had been reverse transcribed. Assay used: immunoSEQ multiplex PCR; TCRdb lists only in-frame clones, some missing. The sample lists under 800,000 clones; less than 20% were seen once. Sequenced material: naive CD4+ T cells from blood. The receptor was isolated from a man younger than 35 in good health.

CDR3 nucleotide sequence: TGTGCCTGGAGTGTACCCAGGGGGCAAAGTGAAAAACTGTTTTTT. Translation gives CAWSVPRGQSEKLFF. The rearrangement joins TRBV30 to TRBJ1-4; 8 nucleotides align to TRBD1. The CDR3 extends over 15 amino acids. Germline V gene data show CDR1 as GTSNPN and CDR2 as SVGIG (reference sequence). V was pared by 0 bases and J by 7 bases, with 7 bases of the junction left unmatched.